This TCR beta chain was identified in a study of OX40 agonist ivuxolimab in advanced cancers. Study context: Patients in dose escalation had liver, melanoma, kidney or head and neck cancers. Eligibility rules accepted prior anti-PD-1, anti-PD-L1 or anti-CTLA-4 therapy, and over 35% had some. The study reported partial responses in three patients: one hepatocellular carcinoma, two cutaneous melanoma.

Trimming shortened V by 2 bases and J by 0 bases, and 14 bases separated the two germline ends. CDR1 MNHEY and CDR2 SMNVEV come from the germline V gene (reference sequence). The CDR3 covers 18 residues. The study, taken as a whole, reports: Circulating CD4+ and CD8+ T cells showed clonal expansion by week 6 at 0.1 to 3.0 mg/kg.

On this clone itself: Antigen specificity is unknown.

Profiling relied on immunoSEQ multiplex PCR, and the TCRdb table lists in-frame clones only, not all of them. The sample carries fewer than 100,000 clones, approximately 90% recorded once. This chain connects TRBV27 to TRBJ2-6, with D hard to call. The receptor was isolated from an adult with an advanced solid tumor such as melanoma, head and neck, liver or kidney cancer. Material: CD4+ or CD8+ T cells sorted from blood, obtained in a trial of the OX40 agonist ivuxolimab. This chain's CDR3 is CASSLNPRATSGANVLTF. In DNA form, the CDR3 reads TGTGCCAGCAGTTTAAATCCACGGGCGACCTCTGGGGCCAACGTCCTGACTTTC.